Shown below are 27 T cell receptor beta chains from a single sample sequenced in a study of blood T cell repertoires in acute mononucleosis. Overall study results and limits: Public beta motifs plus an AV5-AJ31 alpha motif appeared to drive GLC-BM selection.

Repertoires were generated with immunoSEQ multiplex PCR, while TCRdb's copy carries only in-frame clones and drops some. The profile shows 1,500 or so clones, around 27% of them singletons. Sample time point: convalescence about 6 months (5-8 months) after acute presentation (visit 7). This material consisted of EBV GLC epitope tetramer+ CD8+ T cells sorted from PBMCs, taken during convalescence from infectious mononucleosis. Subset meaning: CD8 T cells binding tetramer with EBV BMLF1 280-288 peptide (GLC-BM). Receptors were obtained from a woman aged 18-30 years with infectious mononucleosis caused by EBV.

V is TRBV13 and J is TRBJ2-1; tentatively, D is TRBD1 or TRBD2 (7 bases each). Germline CDR1 PRHDT, CDR2 FYEKMQ (reference sequence). V gave up 4 bases and J gave up 7 bases, with 20 bases separating them. CDR3 length: 16 residues. The CDR3 region is CASSSRGRDRVNEQFF. CDR3 DNA: TGTGCCAGCAGCTCCCGGGGGAGGGACAGAGTTAATGAGCAGTTCTTC.

The genes are TRBV2 and TRBJ2-1, with D possibly matching TRBD2 (5 bases). This CDR3 comprises 14 residues. Trimming pared 7 bases from V and 0 bases from J, leaving 10 bases between. The germline V gene has CDR1 SNHLY and CDR2 FYNNEI. The CDR3: CASTVTSSYNEQFF. As DNA, the CDR3 is TGTGCCAGCACCGTAACTAGCTCCTACAATGAGCAGTTCTTC.

In regard to this clone: A far larger clone is one nucleotide away, so this likely arose from a read error. V usage is TRBV29-1 and J usage is TRBJ2-1; 7 bases are a match to TRBD2. The germline gives CDR1 SQVTM, CDR2 ANQGSEA. V trimming: 5 bases; J trimming: 6 bases; junction bases outside the gene matches: 7. The CDR3 totals 13 residues. Here the CDR3 reads CSVLRGLLNEQFF. The CDR3 DNA reads TGCAGCGTTTTACGGGGACTACTCAATGAGCAGTTCTTC.

V and J are TRBV9 and TRBJ2-3, with 8 bases matching TRBD2. CDR1 is SGDLS and CDR2 is YYNGEE in the germline V gene. The ends lost 4 bases at V and 6 bases at J; junction bases unmatched: 10. The length of the CDR3 is 15 residues. CDR3 amino acids: CASSRTSGSGDTQYF. CDR3 nucleotides: TGTGCCAGCAGCCGGACAAGCGGGAGTGGCGATACGCAGTATTTT.

This clone occurred a few times. A far larger clone is one nucleotide away, so this likely arose from a read error. This sample includes further DNA sequences coding for the same CDR3. The gene calls are TRBV29-1 and TRBJ1-1; TRBD1 matches 8 bases. The V gene's germline CDR1 is SQVTM and CDR2 ANQGSEA. The CDR3 runs to 13 residues. The CDR3 DNA reads as TGCAGGGTGGGGGGACAGGCGAACACTGAAGCTTTCTTT. Translation gives CRVGGQANTEAFF.

The table lists this clone with a few counts. This chain connects TRBV21-1 to TRBJ2-5. TRBV21-1 is recorded as a pseudogene. This CDR3 region has 11 residues. The CDR3 spells CASSHRETQYF. CDR3 coding DNA: TGTGCCAGCAGCCATCGAGAGACCCAGTACTTC.

On this clone itself: It is likely a read error: a sequence one base away is far more abundant. CDR3 coding DNA: TGTGCCAGCAGCCCCCCGGACTCCGGACTAGTTTTCAATGAGCAGTTCTTC. Protein sequence: CASSPPDSGLVFNEQFF. The V and J genes are TRBV28 and TRBJ2-1; 7 nucleotides agree with TRBD2. The CDR3 extends over 17 amino acids. With 6 bases clipped from V and 6 bases from J, the junction kept 17 bases outside the gene matches. Germline V CDR1 and CDR2: MDHEN, SYDVKM.

A note on this clone: This likely traces to a read error, being one base from a far larger clone. The CDR3 DNA reads as TGCGCCGGCAGCCTAGGACTAGCGGGGCGCTCCTACAATGAGCAGTTCTTC. Amino acids: CAGSLGLAGRSYNEQFF. V usage is TRBV11-2 and J usage is TRBJ2-1, with TRBD2 matching 12 bases. Germline assignment: CDR1 SGHAT and CDR2 FQNNGV. The length of the CDR3 is 17 residues.

The sample holds many counts of this clone. A far larger clone differs by one base, so this is likely a read error. Other DNA sequences in the sample encode the same CDR3. The V gene is TRBV7-9, the J gene TRBJ2-1; the match to TRBD2 covers 12 bases. V lost 5 bases to trimming and J lost 0 bases; unmatched junction nucleotides: 5. CDR1 SEHNR and CDR2 FQNEAQ come from the germline V gene (reference sequence). The CDR3 is 17 residues long. CDR3 bases: TGTGCCAGCAGCCTAGGACTAGCGGGGCGCTCCTACAATGAGCAGTTCTTC. Protein product: CASSLGLAGRSYNEQFF.

This clone was counted between two and nine times. This likely stems from a read error, as it lies one base from a far larger clone. The sample carries other DNA sequences with the same CDR3. This sequence joins TRBV5-5 and TRBJ1-5; no clear D gene. From germline, CDR1 is SGHKS and CDR2 YYEKEE (reference sequence). V lost 4 bases and J lost 3, with 17 bases in between. The CDR3 spans 16 residues. CDR3 nucleotide sequence: TGTGCCAGCAGCATTACCCCTGGACGGGACAATCAGCCCCAGCATTTT. Amino acid sequence: CASSITPGRDNQPQHF.

This clone was seen only a few times. J is TRBJ2-1 and V is TRBV6-4; D not certain. CDR1 is MRHNA, CDR2 SNTAGT, per germline. The V end was cut by 6 bases, the J end by 8 bases, with 14 bases between. The CDR3 runs to 13 residues. As DNA, the CDR3 is TGTGCCAGCAGCGTAGCAGGTGGGGATGAGCAGTTCTTC. It codes for CASSVAGGDEQFF.

This clone appeared a few times. V usage is TRBV14 and J usage is TRBJ2-3, with TRBD2 matching 9 bases. The germline CDR1 and CDR2 sequences are SGHDN and FVKESK. This CDR3 region has 14 residues. V shed 5 bases and J 5 bases; nucleotides not matched to a gene: 5. The CDR3 protein is CASSYGTSQDTQYF. CDR3 in DNA: TGTGCCAGCAGCTACGGGACTAGCCAAGATACGCAGTATTTT.

This clone was seen ten or more times. Since a far larger clone is one base different, this is likely a read error. This rearrangement joins TRBV5-6 to TRBJ2-1; D is undetermined. Trimming shortened V by 4 bases and J by 7 bases, and 12 bases separated the two germline ends. CDR1 and CDR2 from the germline V gene are SGHDT and YYEEEE. This CDR3 has 13 residues. Written as DNA, the CDR3 is TGTGCCAGCAGCCAAGTGTGGGGAAATGAGCAGTTCTTC. This codes for CASSQVWGNEQFF.

Regarding this clone: A far larger clone lies a single base away; this is likely a read error. The same CDR3 arises from other DNA sequences in this sample as well. The rearrangement links TRBV6-6 to TRBJ2-7, with 8 bases identical to TRBD2. The V gene's germline CDR1 is MNHNY and CDR2 SVGAGI (reference sequence). V gave up 6 bases and J gave up 7 bases; unmatched junction bases: 14. The CDR3 consists of 15 residues. The DNA for the CDR3 is TGTGCCAGCAGCCCGACCAGCGGGAGTGTCTATGAGCAGTACTTC. Its protein is CASSPTSGSVYEQYF.

This chain joins TRBV27 and TRBJ2-1, with D possibly being TRBD2 (5 bases). V was clipped by 6 bases and J by 4 bases, with 16 bases between them. This CDR3 has 15 residues. The V gene's germline CDR1 is MNHEY and CDR2 SMNVEV (reference sequence). CDR3 region: CASRPLGRTYNEQFF. The CDR3 nucleotides are TGTGCCAGCAGGCCACTAGGGCGGACGTACAATGAGCAGTTCTTC.

This chain uses TRBV5-5 with TRBJ1-2, with D possibly being TRBD1 (6 bases). Trimming removed 3 bases at V and 2 bases at J, with 14 bases between. There are 15 residues in the CDR3. Germline V gene lookup returns CDR1 SGHKS and CDR2 YYEKEE (reference sequence). The CDR3 loop is CASSSQGTPNYGYTF. The DNA for the CDR3 is TGTGCCAGCAGCTCCCAGGGGACGCCAAACTATGGCTACACCTTC.

The V and J genes are TRBV6-5 and TRBJ1-1; D unclear. There are 14 residues in the CDR3. Trimming left V 7 bases short and J 5 bases short, with 17 bases between. The germline V gene encodes CDR1 MNHEY and CDR2 SVGAGI. CDR3: CASTNREIGTEAFF. The DNA for the CDR3 is TGTGCCAGCACCAACCGGGAAATCGGAACTGAAGCTTTCTTT.

The J gene is TRBJ2-7, the V gene TRBV29-1; possibly TRBD1 or TRBD2 for D (6 bases each). The CDR3 length is 12 residues. Germline assignment: CDR1 SQVTM and CDR2 ANQGSEA. Trimming left V 3 bases short and J 10 bases short, with 16 bases between. This CDR3 reads CSVEGGEAYQYF. CDR3 nucleotides: TGCAGCGTTGAGGGGGGCGAAGCCTACCAGTACTTC.

A remark on this clone: One base separates it from a far larger clone, so it is likely a read error. The CDR3 DNA is TGTGCCAGCAGCGACGACGACCGACAGGTTAGCTATGGCTACACCTTC. Protein: CASSDDDRQVSYGYTF. The chain is built from TRBV9 and TRBJ1-2, with D possibly TRBD1 on 6 matching bases. CDR1 is SGDLS and CDR2 is YYNGEE in the germline V gene. V was trimmed by 3 bases and J by 4 bases, leaving 19 bases between them. The CDR3 has 16 residues.

This clone occurred many times. Other DNA sequences in the same sample also yield this CDR3. The V call is TRBV11-2, the J call TRBJ2-1; 8 bases agree with TRBD2. This CDR3 spans 15 amino acids. Germline V gene lookup returns CDR1 SGHAT and CDR2 FQNNGV. V lost 5 bases to trimming and J lost 8 bases; unmatched junction nucleotides: 11. The CDR3 bases are TGTGCCAGCAGCCCGACCAGCGGGAGTGTCTATGAGCAGTTCTTC. As protein: CASSPTSGSVYEQFF.

On this clone: The same CDR3 can be traced to other DNA sequences in this sample. This chain uses TRBV7-8 with TRBJ2-3, with 8 bases matching TRBD2. V trimming: 5 bases; J trimming: 6 bases; junction bases outside the gene matches: 10. Germline CDR1 reads SGHVS; CDR2 reads FQNEAQ. The CDR3 runs to 15 residues. The CDR3 nucleotides read TGTGCCAGCAGCCCGACCAGCGGGAGTGGCGATACGCAGTATTTT. This sequence encodes CASSPTSGSGDTQYF.

A remark on this clone: This likely reflects a read error, since a far larger clone is one base away. The chain recombines TRBV29-1 with TRBJ1-1; tentative D call: TRBD1 (5 bases). Germline lookup yields CDR1 SQVTM and CDR2 ANQGSEA. The germline V and J ends were trimmed by 6 bases and 1 base, with 12 bases remaining between them. The CDR3 sequence is 13 residues long. CDR3 in amino acids: CSVGGRANTEAFF. CDR3 sequence (DNA): TGCAGCGTGGGGGGACGGGCGAACACTGAAGCTTTCTTT.

For this clone: With a far larger clone one base away, a read error is the likely cause. The chain is built from TRBV27 and TRBJ2-5, with D perhaps TRBD1 or TRBD2 (5 bases each). The germline V gene encodes CDR1 MNHEY and CDR2 SMNVEV (reference sequence). This CDR3 has 14 residues. The CDR3 DNA reads TGTGCCAGCAGTTTATTTCGGGACCAAGAGACCCATTACTTC. Amino acids: CASSLFRDQETHYF.

This chain connects TRBV7-1 to TRBJ2-2, with D possibly matching TRBD2 (5 bases). TRBV7-1 is an ORF, with its function uncertain. The CDR3 is 14 residues long. V was shortened by 4 bases and J by 3 bases, with 9 bases between the two germline ends. CDR3 sequence reads: CASSLAQYTGELFF. The CDR3 DNA is TGTGCCAGCAGCTTAGCGCAATACACCGGGGAGCTGTTTTTT.

This clone appeared many times. One end of the junction is discordant with germline, which a read error may explain. Other nucleotide sequences from this sample produce the same CDR3. The chain combines TRBV5-1 with TRBJ1-4, with D perhaps matching TRBD1 (6 bases). This CDR3 comprises 16 residues. Germline CDR1 SGHRS, CDR2 YFSETQ. The CDR3 sequence: CASSLGAGAIGEKLFF. CDR3 sequence (DNA): TGTGCCAGCAGCTTGGGTGCAGGGGCCATTGGTGAAAAACTGTTTTTT.

On this clone: Because the CDR3's place on the DNA is in doubt, the DNA is left out and the CDR3 is given as listed by TCRdb. V is TRBV29-1 and J is TRBJ2-3. Ends included, the CDR3 has 14 residues. The V gene's germline CDR1 is SQVTM and CDR2 ANQGSEA. CDR3 loop: CSVAGTRTDTQYFF.

This clone was seen just once. V and J are TRBV15 and TRBJ1-1, with a weak D call TRBD1 (6 bases). V lost 4 bases, J lost 2 bases, and 14 bases lay in between. Germline V gives CDR1 LNHNV, CDR2 YYDKDF (reference sequence). The CDR3 length is 15 residues. The CDR3 bases are TGTGCCACCAGCATATATTTGGGACATAACACTGAAGCTTTCTTT. Protein: CATSIYLGHNTEAFF.